Listed here are 2 T cell receptor beta chains from one sample, sequenced in a study of cytomegalovirus exposure and HLA in healthy donors (dated by TCRdb to the late 2010s). The library was obtained by the immunoSEQ multiplex PCR assay. The multiplex PCR relied on a mix of 60 forward primers for TCR Vbeta segments and 13 reverse primers for TCR Jbeta segments. This immuneACCESS table, as held by TCRdb, lists in-frame sequences with V and J called but not all clones. Of the missing ones, under half trace to an unresolved V gene in checked studies; the others have no known cause. Across this sample there are about 77,000 clones, with around 78% seen only once. The ten top clones hold approximately 4.6% of the sample. Sequencing input: PBMCs. Every receptor here comes from a man aged 40-49 years in good health and CMV-seronegative.

V usage is TRBV2 and J usage is TRBJ1-1; no reliable D call. V gave up 3 bases and J gave up 5 bases, with 16 bases separating them. Germline CDR1 and CDR2: SNHLY and FYNNEI. This CDR3 contains 15 residues. The CDR3 DNA sequence: TGTGCCAGCAGTGAGGCCCGCCGGGGAGGGACTGAAGCTTTCTTT. This gives the protein CASSEARRGGTEAFF.

This clone has more than one count but fewer than ten. The chain links TRBV29-1 to TRBJ1-2; 7 bases match TRBD1. V was pared by 5 bases and J by 0 bases, with 3 bases of the junction left unmatched. Per the germline V gene, CDR1 is SQVTM and CDR2 is ANQGSEA. The CDR3 runs to 13 residues. The chain's CDR3 is CSVTGDPNYGYTF. CDR3 bases: TGCAGCGTTACAGGGGACCCTAACTATGGCTACACCTTC.